This T cell receptor beta chain was identified during a study of CD8 T cells in ankylosing spondylitis. Findings of the study overall: Seemingly distinctive of ankylosing spondylitis blood was a TCR beta motif formed by eight highly homologous variants.

CDR1 ENHRY and CDR2 SYGVKD come from the germline V gene. Trimming took 4 bases from V and 0 from J, leaving 11 bases between them. The CDR3 extends over 15 amino acids. Quantitative 5'-RACE with molecular barcodes was used to make the TCR beta libraries. TCRdb redid the calling of the 5' RACE reads with MiXCR, one entry per CDR3 protein. The top ten hold 0.6% to 0.75% of the sample, which has a few hundred thousand distinct CDR3 sequences, roughly a quarter seen once. A few counts support this clonotype. Its antigen is unknown. Sequencing was done on a sample of blood, either unsorted or a sorted T cell fraction (not recorded which). The chain carries TRBV10-3 and TRBJ2-3; D possibly uses TRBD1 or TRBD2 (6 bases each). The clonotype was recovered from a male donor with ankylosing spondylitis or in good health (not recorded which). This CDR3 reads CAISVQGGSTDTQYF. The CDR3 nucleotides read TGTGCCATCAGTGTACAAGGGGGGAGCACAGATACGCAGTATTTT.